The present T cell receptor (beta chain) was sequenced within a study of blood T cell repertoires in COVID-19. Study in general: Samples of COVID-19 (acute and convalescent) were obtained from the United States, Italy and Spain. Nucleic acid was either cDNA or gDNA, and it came from T cells, B-cell-depleted T cells, or PBMCs.

Under the authors' procedure: From reference gene primer amplification, estimates of nucleated cell counts were derived. The table came from immunoSEQ multiplex PCR; TCRdb's copy has only in-frame clones and leaves some out. V, J and clone size were drawn from that table, and D and trimming were deduced from the DNA. Found here are around 700,000 clones, more than 80% of them singletons; the top ten hold over 0.2%. This CDR3 is built from 15 residues. The ends were cut back, 1 base at V and 5 bases at J, with 9 bases in the middle. The germline V gene has CDR1 LGHDT and CDR2 YNNKEL (reference sequence).

The rearrangement links TRBV3-1 (or the pseudogene TRBV3-2) to TRBJ1-6; D remains unclear. The sequence was collected from a woman aged 18-30 years with acute or convalescent COVID-19. Sequenced: peripheral blood. The CDR3 DNA is TGTGCCAGCAGCCAAGTGCAGATAAATAATTCACCCCTCCACTTT. As protein: CASSQVQINNSPLHF.